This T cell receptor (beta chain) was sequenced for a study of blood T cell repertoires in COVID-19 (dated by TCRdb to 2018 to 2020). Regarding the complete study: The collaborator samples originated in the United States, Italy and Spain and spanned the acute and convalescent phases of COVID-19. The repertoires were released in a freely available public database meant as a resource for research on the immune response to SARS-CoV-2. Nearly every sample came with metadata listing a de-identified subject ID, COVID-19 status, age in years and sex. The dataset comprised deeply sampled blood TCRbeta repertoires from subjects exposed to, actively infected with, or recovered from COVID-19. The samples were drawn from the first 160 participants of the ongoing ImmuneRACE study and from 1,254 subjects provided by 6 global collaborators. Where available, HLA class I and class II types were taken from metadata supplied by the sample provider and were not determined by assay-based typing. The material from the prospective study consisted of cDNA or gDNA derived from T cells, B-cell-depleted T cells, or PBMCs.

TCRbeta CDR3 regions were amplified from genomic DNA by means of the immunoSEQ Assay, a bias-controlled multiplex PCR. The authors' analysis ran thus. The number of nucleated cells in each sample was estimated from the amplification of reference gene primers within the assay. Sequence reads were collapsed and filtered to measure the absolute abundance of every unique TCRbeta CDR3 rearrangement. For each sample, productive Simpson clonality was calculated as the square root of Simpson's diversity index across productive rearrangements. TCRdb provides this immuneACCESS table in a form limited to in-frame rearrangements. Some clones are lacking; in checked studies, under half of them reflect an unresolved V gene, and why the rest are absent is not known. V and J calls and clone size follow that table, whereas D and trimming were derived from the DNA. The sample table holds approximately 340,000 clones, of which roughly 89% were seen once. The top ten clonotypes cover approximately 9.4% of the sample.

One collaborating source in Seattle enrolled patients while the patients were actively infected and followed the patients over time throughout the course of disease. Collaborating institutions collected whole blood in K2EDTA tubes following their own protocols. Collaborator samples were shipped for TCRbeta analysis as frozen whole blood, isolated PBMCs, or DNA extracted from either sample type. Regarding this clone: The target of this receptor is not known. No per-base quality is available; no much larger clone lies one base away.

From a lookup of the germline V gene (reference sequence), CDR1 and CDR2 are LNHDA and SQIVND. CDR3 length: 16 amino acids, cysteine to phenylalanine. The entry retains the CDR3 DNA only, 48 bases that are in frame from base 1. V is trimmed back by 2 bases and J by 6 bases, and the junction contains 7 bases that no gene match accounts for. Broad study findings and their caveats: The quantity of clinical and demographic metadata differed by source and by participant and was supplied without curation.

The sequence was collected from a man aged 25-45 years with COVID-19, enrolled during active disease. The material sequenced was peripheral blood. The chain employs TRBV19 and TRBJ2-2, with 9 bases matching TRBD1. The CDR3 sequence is CASSITGGALAGELFF. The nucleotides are TGTGCCAGTAGTATAACAGGGGGCGCGTTGGCCGGGGAGCTGTTTTTT.